What follows are 5 T cell receptor beta chains derived from one specimen sequenced in a study of T cell responses to AZD1222 COVID-19 vaccine. The protocol was immunoSEQ multiplex PCR, while the TCRdb copy is restricted to in-frame clones and leaves out a portion. The repertoire has approximately 150,000 clones, 75% to 95% of them found once; the top ten carry under 2%. The sequenced sample was peripheral blood, obtained 28 days after the second AZD1222 dose. These receptors were collected from an adult who received the AZD1222 COVID-19 vaccine.

Notes on this clone: It is unclear where the CDR3 begins or ends on the DNA, so no DNA is shown, and the CDR3 is as TCRdb lists it. CDR3 loop: CASRFGQGAGTFF. The chain couples TRBV12-3 or TRBV12-4 to TRBJ1-1; the table's D gene call, TRBD1, was not cross checked with the DNA. The CDR3 spans 13 residues, counting both ends.

Comments on this clone: Other DNA sequences in this specimen translate into the identical CDR3. CDR3 bases: TGTGCCAGCAGCCGCGGACAAGGCTATGGCTACACCTTC. Protein sequence: CASSRGQGYGYTF. J is TRBJ1-2 and V is TRBV12-3 or TRBV12-4, with D perhaps matching TRBD1 (5 bases). The CDR3 is 13 residues long. The V and J ends lost 6 bases and 4 bases respectively, with 12 bases between them.

In its sample, this clone was seen once. The chain employs TRBV18 and TRBJ1-1; unclear D gene. The V end was cut by 3 bases, the J end by 7 bases, with 12 bases between. Germline lookup yields CDR1 KGHSH and CDR2 LQKENI. This CDR3 region has 13 residues. The CDR3 DNA is TGTGCCAGCTCACCGCGTAGGGAATTTGAAGCTTTCTTT. Protein product: CASSPRREFEAFF.

The CDR3 protein is CATREDTYSNQPQHF. CDR3 nucleotide sequence: TGTGCCACCAGGGAGGATACCTATAGCAATCAGCCCCAGCATTTT. The rearrangement joins TRBV24-1 to TRBJ1-5, with no clear D. The CDR3 has 15 residues. The V gene's germline CDR1 is KGHDR and CDR2 SFDVKD. Trimming pared 7 bases from V and 0 bases from J, leaving 12 bases between.

This chain connects TRBV6-4 to TRBJ2-3, with D possibly matching TRBD2 (5 bases). Germline assignment: CDR1 MRHNA and CDR2 SNTAGT. V lost 3 bases to trimming and J lost 2 bases, with 9 bases between them. This CDR3 has 14 residues. The CDR3 region is CASSEGGLTDTQYF. CDR3 nucleotide sequence: TGTGCCAGCAGTGAGGGCGGGCTCACAGATACGCAGTATTTT.